The clone carrying this T cell receptor beta chain was found a few times. Sequence at one end of the junction differs from germline and may be a read error. This sample is drawn from a study of cytomegalovirus exposure and HLA in healthy donors. A multiplex PCR was run with 60 Vbeta primers and 13 Jbeta primers. The assay was immunoSEQ multiplex PCR, and TCRdb's table has in-frame clones only and misses some. The table lists 55,000 to 75,000 clones, 62% of them singletons. Germline V CDR1 and CDR2: MGHDK, SYGVNS. The CDR3 is made up of 14 amino acids. The receptor's source is a man aged 30 to 39 in good health and CMV-seronegative. The chain combines TRBV25-1 with TRBJ2-7, with 10 nucleotides matching TRBD1. The sequenced sample was PBMCs. For the CDR3, the DNA is TGTGCAAGCATAAGGACAGGGGGCTCCTACGAGCAGTACTTC. Translation gives CASIRTGGSYEQYF.